This T cell receptor beta chain was documented in a study of T-cell memory formation after mild COVID-19. Trimming took 3 bases from V and 5 from J; bases not matched to a gene: 5. Germline CDR1 and CDR2: LGHNA and YNFKEQ. The CDR3 extends over 16 amino acids. This clonotype was counted between two and nine times. TCRdb redid the calling of the 5' RACE reads with MiXCR, one entry per CDR3 protein. The table includes around 450,000 distinct CDR3 sequences, around 20% detected once. This receptor was identified in an adult woman who had mild COVID-19 (a few samples of this study predate the infection). Cell type and time point are not known. The sample was PBMCs or a T cell subset sorted from them (not recorded which). The chain uses TRBV4-2 and TRBJ2-1; the match to TRBD2 covers 12 bases. The CDR3 nucleotides read TGTGCCAGCAGCCACGGACTAGCGGGGATCAACAATGAGCAGTTCTTC. It is translated as CASSHGLAGINNEQFF.